This entry describes one TCR beta chain. These data belong to a study of shared clonotypes between healthy human individuals. Study details: Each donor's CD8 memory used one plate, CD8 naive two, each CD4 subset three.

Recent vaccinations or acute infections were absent in the healthy HIV-negative adult donors. Assay used: immunoSEQ multiplex PCR; TCRdb lists only in-frame clones, some missing. This sample has a few million clones, with 90% to 97% found just once. The CDR3 contains 15 residues. Germline-derived CDR1 and CDR2 are MDHEN and SYDVKM. V was pared by 6 bases and J by 7 bases, with 21 bases between. The sample comprised naive CD4+ T cells sorted from blood. Subset specified: CD45RA+ positively selected. This clonotype originated in a man younger than 35 in good health. The V call is TRBV28, the J call TRBJ1-2; a possible D gene is TRBD1 (5 bases). The CDR3 DNA reads as TGTGCCAGCAGCCCCGGGGACGGCCTACACTCTGGCTACACCTTC. As protein: CASSPGDGLHSGYTF.